This is a list of T cell receptor beta chains from one sample in a study of HIV-infected children after antiretroviral therapy interruption. One entry per CDR3 protein results from TCRdb running MiXCR on the 3' RACE reads. In the table there are over 35,000 distinct CDR3 sequences, 6.5% of which are singletons. Sequencing used CD45RA+ CD4+ T cells from PBMCs, pooled from several time points, obtained from a donor given antiretroviral therapy, either interrupted or continuous. The receptors here all came from a pool of human donors with HIV. The CDR3 runs from the conserved cysteine through the conserved F or W.

V: TRBV5-1
CDR3: CASSLWVTPTYEQYF

V: TRBV27
CDR3: CASSPRGASNEQFF

V: TRBV5-5
CDR3: CASSHGPEYQPQHF

V: TRBV12-3/TRBV12-4
CDR3: CASSLVDGGTDTQYF

V: TRBV6-2/TRBV6-3
CDR3: CASRPRRGNSPLHF

V: TRBV29-1
CDR3: CSVEEETANTEAFF

V: TRBV12-3/TRBV12-4
CDR3: CASSPYQGLNTEAFF

V: TRBV5-1
CDR3: CASSLPGTGYRGNRPQHF

V: TRBV20-1
CDR3: CSAQPTATSWEQFF

V: TRBV7-8
CDR3: CASSRAETYNEQFF

V: TRBV3-1
CDR3: CAAGQLNYGYTF

V: TRBV11-2
CDR3: CASSPGDIVNEKLFF

V: TRBV5-6
CDR3: CASSPLGRPGTDTQYF

V: TRBV10-3
CDR3: CASGDADTGQLYF

V: TRBV10-1
CDR3: CASSTARGGSIEQFF

V: TRBV6-5
CDR3: CASGGQGEGTGELFF

V: TRBV28
CDR3: CASSLGADNSPLHF

V: TRBV5-1
CDR3: CASSFGGEDIQYF

V: TRBV7-8
CDR3: CASSSTRLDNSPLHF

V: TRBV29-1
CDR3: CSAKDGDEKLFF

V: TRBV6-5
CDR3: CASSPTRQGSQGTF

V: TRBV11-2
CDR3: CASSPKETQYF

V: TRBV12-3/TRBV12-4
CDR3: CASSQGSGPLF

V: TRBV12-3/TRBV12-4
CDR3: CASSFRGLSSRSKYTF

V: TRBV11-2
CDR3: CASSLDGGLGNEQFF

V: TRBV12-3/TRBV12-4
CDR3: CASSRTATNEKLFF

V: TRBV19
CDR3: CASSGLAGVGTGELFF

V: TRBV4-1
CDR3: CASSQDSGSGQETQYF

V: TRBV18
CDR3: CASSPTGRQETQYF

V: TRBV27
CDR3: CASRTKGNTEAFF

V: TRBV20-1
CDR3: CSAGPGTDDNEQFF

V: TRBV12-3/TRBV12-4
CDR3: CASSLRGSGGVVYNEQFF

V: TRBV7-8
CDR3: CASSPKPGQGIYEQYF

V: TRBV6-9
CDR3: CASRPEGGVGELFF

V: TRBV6-6
CDR3: CASRKTSGDSYEQYF

V: TRBV5-4
CDR3: CASSLASGGFYEQYF

V: TRBV5-1
CDR3: CASSFGAAAFYEQYF

V: TRBV7-9
CDR3: CASSLHTSGPAYF

V: TRBV6-6
CDR3: CASSAGNSPLYF

V: TRBV3-1
CDR3: CASSQGAPNEKLFF

V: TRBV14
CDR3: CASSQVRREVRTDTQYF

V: TRBV4-1
CDR3: CASSQAARTRSEQFF

V: TRBV30
CDR3: CAWRTGVGLVIGETQYF

V: TRBV5-1
CDR3: CASSSEPGEKLFF

V: TRBV27
CDR3: CASSPDRGNQPQHF

V: TRBV20-1
CDR3: CSAGSGGANTQYF

V: TRBV2
CDR3: CASSVLATGEETQYF

V: TRBV6-5
CDR3: CASSYSGEQYF

V: TRBV5-1
CDR3: CASSTTGGVTFQQYF

V: TRBV6-1
CDR3: CASSFSGHGQPQHF

V: TRBV7-2
CDR3: CASSLGRDQETQYF

V: TRBV19
CDR3: CASSIPLGGYAEQFF

V: TRBV12-3/TRBV12-4
CDR3: CASRAYRGKTTNEKLFF